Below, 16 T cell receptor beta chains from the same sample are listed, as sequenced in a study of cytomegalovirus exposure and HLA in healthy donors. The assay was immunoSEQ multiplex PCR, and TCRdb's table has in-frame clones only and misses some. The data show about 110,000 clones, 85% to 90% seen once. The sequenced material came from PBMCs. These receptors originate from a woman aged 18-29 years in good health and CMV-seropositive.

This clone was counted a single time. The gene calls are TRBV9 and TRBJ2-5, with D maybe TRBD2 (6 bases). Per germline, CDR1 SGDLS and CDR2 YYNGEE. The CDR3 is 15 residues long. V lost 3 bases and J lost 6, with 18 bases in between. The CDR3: CASSAGRLEEKTQYF. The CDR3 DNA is TGTGCCAGCAGCGCCGGAAGACTAGAAGAGAAGACCCAGTACTTC.

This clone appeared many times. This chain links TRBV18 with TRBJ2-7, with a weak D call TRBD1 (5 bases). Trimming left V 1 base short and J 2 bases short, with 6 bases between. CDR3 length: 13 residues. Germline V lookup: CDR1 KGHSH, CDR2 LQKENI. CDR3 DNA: TGTGCCAGCTCACCACAGGGGACCTACGAGCAGTACTTC. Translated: CASSPQGTYEQYF.

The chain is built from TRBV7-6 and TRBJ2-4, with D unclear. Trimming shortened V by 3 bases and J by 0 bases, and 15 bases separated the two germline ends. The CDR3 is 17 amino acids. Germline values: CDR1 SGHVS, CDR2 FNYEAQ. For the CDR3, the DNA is TGTGCCAGCAGCTTTTACAGACACCCGATAGCCAAAAACATTCAGTACTTC. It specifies CASSFYRHPIAKNIQYF.

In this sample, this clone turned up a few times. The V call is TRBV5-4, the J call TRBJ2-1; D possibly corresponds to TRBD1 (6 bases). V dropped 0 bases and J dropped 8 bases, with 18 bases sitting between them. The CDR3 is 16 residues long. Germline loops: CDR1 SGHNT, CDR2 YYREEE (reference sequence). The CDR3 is CASSLALNPQGDEQFF. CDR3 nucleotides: TGTGCCAGCAGCTTGGCTCTAAATCCACAGGGAGATGAGCAGTTCTTC.

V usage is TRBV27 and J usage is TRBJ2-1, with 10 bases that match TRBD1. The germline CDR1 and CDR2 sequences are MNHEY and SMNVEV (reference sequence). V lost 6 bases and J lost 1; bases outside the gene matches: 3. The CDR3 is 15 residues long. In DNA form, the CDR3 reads TGTGCCAGCAGGTCGGGACAGGGGTCCTACAATGAGCAGTTCTTC. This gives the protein CASRSGQGSYNEQFF.

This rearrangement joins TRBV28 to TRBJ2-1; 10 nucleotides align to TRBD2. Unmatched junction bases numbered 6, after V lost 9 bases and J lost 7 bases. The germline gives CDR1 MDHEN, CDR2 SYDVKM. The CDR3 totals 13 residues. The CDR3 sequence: CASGAGGRNEQFF. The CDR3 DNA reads TGTGCCAGTGGAGCGGGAGGGAGAAATGAGCAGTTCTTC.

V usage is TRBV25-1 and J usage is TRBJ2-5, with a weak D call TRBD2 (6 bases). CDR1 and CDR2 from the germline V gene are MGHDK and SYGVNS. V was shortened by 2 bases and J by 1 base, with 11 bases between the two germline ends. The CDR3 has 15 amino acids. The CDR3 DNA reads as TGTGCCAGCAGTGAAAGTGGCGGGGCCCAAGAGACCCAGTACTTC. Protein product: CASSESGGAQETQYF.

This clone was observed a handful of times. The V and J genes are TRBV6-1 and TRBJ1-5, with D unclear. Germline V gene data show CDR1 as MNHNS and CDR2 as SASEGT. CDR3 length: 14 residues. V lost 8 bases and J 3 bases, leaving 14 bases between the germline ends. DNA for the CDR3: TGTGCCAGCGTCGATCGGGATGACAATCAGCCCCAGCATTTT. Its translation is CASVDRDDNQPQHF.

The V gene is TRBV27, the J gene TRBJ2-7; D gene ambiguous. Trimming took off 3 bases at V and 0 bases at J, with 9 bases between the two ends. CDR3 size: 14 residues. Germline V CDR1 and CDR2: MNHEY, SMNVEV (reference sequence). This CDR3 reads CASSLRRSSYEQYF. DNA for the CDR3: TGTGCCAGCAGTTTGAGGCGGAGCTCCTACGAGCAGTACTTC.

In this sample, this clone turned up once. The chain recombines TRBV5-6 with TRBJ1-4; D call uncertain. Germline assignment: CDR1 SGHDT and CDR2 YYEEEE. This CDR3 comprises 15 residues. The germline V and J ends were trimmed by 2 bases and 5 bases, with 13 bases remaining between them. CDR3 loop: CASSFSFGSNEKLFF. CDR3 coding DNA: TGTGCCAGCAGCTTTTCTTTTGGGAGCAATGAAAAACTGTTTTTT.

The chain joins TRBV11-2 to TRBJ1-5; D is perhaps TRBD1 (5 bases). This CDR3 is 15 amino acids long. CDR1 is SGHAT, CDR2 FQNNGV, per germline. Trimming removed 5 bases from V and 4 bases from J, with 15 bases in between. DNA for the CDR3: TGTGCCAGCAGCGTAAGACAGTCCTATAATCAGCCCCAGCATTTT. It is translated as CASSVRQSYNQPQHF.

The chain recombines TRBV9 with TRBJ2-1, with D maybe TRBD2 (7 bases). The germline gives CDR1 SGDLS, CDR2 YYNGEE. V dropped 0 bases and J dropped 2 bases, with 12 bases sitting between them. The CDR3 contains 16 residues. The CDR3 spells CASSVGRGATYNEQFF. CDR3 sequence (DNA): TGTGCCAGCAGCGTAGGTCGGGGGGCGACCTACAATGAGCAGTTCTTC.

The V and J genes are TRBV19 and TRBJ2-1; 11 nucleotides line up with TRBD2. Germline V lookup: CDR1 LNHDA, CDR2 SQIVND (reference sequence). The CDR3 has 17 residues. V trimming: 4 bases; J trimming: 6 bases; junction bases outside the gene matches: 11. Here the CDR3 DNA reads TGTGCCAGTAGTAACCTTCTTACTAGCGGGAGTCTCAATGAGCAGTTCTTC. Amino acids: CASSNLLTSGSLNEQFF. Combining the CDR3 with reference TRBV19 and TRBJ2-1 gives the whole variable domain DGGITQSPKYLFRKEGQNVTLSCEQNLNHDAMYWYRQDPGQGLRLIYYSQIVNDFQKGDIAEGYSVSREKKESFPLTVTSAQKNPTAFYLCASSNLLTSGSLNEQFFGPGTRLTVL.

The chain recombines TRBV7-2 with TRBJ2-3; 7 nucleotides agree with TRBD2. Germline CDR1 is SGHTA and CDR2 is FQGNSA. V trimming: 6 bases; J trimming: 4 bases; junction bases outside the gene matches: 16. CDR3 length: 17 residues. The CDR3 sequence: CASRPNQLAYPSDTQYF. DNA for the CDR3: TGTGCCAGCAGACCGAATCAACTAGCGTACCCTTCAGATACGCAGTATTTT.

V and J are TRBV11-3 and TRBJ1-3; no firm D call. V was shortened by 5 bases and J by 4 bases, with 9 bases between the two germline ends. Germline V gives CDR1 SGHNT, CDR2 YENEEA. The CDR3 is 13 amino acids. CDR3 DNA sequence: TGTGCCAGCAGCAGAGGGCCCGGAAACACCATATATTTT. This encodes CASSRGPGNTIYF.

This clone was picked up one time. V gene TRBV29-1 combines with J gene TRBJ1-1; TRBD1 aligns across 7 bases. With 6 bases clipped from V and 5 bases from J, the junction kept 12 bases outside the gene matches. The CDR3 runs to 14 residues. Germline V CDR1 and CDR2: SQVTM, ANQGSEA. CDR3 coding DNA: TGCAGCGTCAGACAGGGTAGCTCGCGGACTGAAGCTTTCTTT. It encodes CSVRQGSSRTEAFF. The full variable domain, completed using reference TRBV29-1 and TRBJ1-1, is SAVISQKPSRDICQRGTSLTIQCQVDSQVTMMFWYRQQPGQSLTLIATANQGSEATYESGFVIDKFPISRPNLTFSTLTVSNMSPEDSSIYLCSVRQGSSRTEAFFGQGTRLTVV.